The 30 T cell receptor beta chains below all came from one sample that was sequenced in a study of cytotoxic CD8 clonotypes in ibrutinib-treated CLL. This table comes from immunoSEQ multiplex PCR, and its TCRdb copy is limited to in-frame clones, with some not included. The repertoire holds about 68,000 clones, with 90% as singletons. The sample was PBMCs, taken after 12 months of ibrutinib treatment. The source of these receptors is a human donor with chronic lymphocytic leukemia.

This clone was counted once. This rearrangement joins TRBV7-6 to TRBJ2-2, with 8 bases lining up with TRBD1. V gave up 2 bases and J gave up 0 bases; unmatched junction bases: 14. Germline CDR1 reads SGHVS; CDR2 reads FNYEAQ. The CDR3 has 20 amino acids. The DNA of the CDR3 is TGTGCCAGCAGCTTATCCCATAAAACCAGGACAGGGTCGAACACCGGGGAGCTGTTTTTT. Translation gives CASSLSHKTRTGSNTGELFF.

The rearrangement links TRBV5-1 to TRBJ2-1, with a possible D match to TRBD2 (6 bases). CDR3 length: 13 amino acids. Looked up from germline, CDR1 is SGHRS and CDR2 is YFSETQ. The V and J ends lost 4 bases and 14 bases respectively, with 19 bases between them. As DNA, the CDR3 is TGCGCCAGCAGCCGTCGGGACTCCAACCCGAAGTTCTTC. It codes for CASSRRDSNPKFF. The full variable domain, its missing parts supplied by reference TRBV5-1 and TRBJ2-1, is KAGVTQTPRYLIKTRGQQVTLSCSPISGHRSVSWYQQTPGQGLQFLFEYFSETQRNKGNFPGRFSGRQFSNSRSEMNVSTLELGDSALYLCASSRRDSNPKFFGPGTRLTVL.

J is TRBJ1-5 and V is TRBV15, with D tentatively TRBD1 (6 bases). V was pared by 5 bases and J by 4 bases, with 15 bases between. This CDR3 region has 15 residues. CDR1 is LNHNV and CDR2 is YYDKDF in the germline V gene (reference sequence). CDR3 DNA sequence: TGTGCCACCAGCGGTTTACAGGGAAAAAATCAGCCCCAGCATTTT. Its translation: CATSGLQGKNQPQHF.

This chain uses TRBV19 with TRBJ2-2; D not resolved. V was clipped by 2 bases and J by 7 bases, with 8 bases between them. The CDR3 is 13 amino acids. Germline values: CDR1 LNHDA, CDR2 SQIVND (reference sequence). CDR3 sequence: CASSIKGFGELFF. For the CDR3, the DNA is TGTGCCAGTAGTATAAAAGGGTTCGGGGAGCTGTTTTTT.

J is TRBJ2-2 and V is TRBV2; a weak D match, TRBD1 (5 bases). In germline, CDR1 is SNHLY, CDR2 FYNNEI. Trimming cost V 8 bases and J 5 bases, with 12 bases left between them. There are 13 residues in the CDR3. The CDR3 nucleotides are TGTGCCAGCTGGGCAGGGCGAACCGGGGAGCTGTTTTTT. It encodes CASWAGRTGELFF.

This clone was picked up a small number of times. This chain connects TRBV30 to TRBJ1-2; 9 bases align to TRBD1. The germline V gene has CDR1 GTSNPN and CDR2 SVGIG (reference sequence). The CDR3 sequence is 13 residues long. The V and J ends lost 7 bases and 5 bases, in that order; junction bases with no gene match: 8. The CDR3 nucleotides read TGTGCCTCCCACAGGGGGCTCACGTATGGCTACACCTTC. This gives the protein CASHRGLTYGYTF.

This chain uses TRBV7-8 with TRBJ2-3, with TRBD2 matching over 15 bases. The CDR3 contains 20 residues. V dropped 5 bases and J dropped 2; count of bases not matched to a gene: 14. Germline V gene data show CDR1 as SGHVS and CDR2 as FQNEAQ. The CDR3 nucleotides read TGTGCCAGCAGCGAGGGGACTAGCGGGAGGCTCCGGGTAGACACAGATACGCAGTATTTT. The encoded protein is CASSEGTSGRLRVDTDTQYF.

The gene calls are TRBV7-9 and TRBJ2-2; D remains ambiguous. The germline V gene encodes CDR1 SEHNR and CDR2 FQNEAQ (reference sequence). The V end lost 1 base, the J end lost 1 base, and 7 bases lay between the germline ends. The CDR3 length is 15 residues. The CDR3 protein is CASSLDRRNTGELFF. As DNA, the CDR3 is TGTGCCAGCAGCTTAGATCGACGGAACACCGGGGAGCTGTTTTTT.

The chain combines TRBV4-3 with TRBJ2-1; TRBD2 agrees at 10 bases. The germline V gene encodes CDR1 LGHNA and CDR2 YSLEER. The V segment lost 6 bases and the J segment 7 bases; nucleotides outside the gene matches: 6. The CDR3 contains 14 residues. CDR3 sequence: CASRLAGEANEQFF. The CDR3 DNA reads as TGCGCCAGCAGGCTAGCGGGAGAGGCGAATGAGCAGTTCTTC.

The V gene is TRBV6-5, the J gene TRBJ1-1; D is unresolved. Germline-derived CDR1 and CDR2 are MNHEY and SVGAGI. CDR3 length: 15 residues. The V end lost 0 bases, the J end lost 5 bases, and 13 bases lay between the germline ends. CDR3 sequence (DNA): TGTGCCAGCAGTTACTCCACCGGGGTGGGAACTGAAGCTTTCTTT. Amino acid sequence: CASSYSTGVGTEAFF.

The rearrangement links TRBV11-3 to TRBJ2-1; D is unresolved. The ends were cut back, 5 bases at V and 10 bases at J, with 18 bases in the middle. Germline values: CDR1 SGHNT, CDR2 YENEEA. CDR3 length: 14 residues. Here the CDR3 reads CASSITGRATEQFF. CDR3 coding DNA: TGTGCCAGCAGCATTACCGGACGGGCAACGGAGCAGTTCTTC. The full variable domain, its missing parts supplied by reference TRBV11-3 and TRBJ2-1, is EAGVVQSPRYKIIEKKQPVAFWCNPISGHNTLYWYLQNLGQGPELLIRYENEEAVDDSQLPKDRFSAERLKGVDSTLKIQPAELGDSAVYLCASSITGRATEQFFGPGTRLTVL.

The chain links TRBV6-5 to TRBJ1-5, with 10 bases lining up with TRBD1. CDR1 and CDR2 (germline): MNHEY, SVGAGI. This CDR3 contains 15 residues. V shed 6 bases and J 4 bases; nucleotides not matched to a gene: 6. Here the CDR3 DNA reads TGTGCCAGCAGGGCCGGGACAGGGGAAAATCAGCCCCAGCATTTT. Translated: CASRAGTGENQPQHF.

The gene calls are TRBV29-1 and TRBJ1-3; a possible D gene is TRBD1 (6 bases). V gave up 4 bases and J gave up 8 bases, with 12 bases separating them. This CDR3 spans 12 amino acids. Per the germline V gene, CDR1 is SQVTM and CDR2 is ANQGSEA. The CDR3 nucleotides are TGCAGCGTTGTGGACAGTGGGGACACCATATATTTT. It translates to CSVVDSGDTIYF.

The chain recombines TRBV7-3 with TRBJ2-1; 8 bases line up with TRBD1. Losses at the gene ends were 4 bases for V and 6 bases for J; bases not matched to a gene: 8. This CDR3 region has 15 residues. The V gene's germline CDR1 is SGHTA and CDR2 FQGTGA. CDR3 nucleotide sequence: TGTGCCAGCAGCTCACCCCTCGACAGGGGCAATGAGCAGTTCTTC. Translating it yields CASSSPLDRGNEQFF.

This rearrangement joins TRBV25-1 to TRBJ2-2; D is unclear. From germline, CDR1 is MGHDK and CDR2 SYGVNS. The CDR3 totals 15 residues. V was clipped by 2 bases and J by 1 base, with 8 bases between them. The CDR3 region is CASSESPGNTGELFF. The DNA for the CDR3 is TGTGCCAGCAGTGAAAGTCCAGGGAACACCGGGGAGCTGTTTTTT.

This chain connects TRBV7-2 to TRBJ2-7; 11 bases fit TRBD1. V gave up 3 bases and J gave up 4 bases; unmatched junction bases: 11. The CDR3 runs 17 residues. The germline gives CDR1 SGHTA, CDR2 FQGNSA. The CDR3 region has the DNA TGTGCCAGCAGCTTCCGGACAGGGGGCGTTATGTCATACGAGCAGTACTTC. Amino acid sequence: CASSFRTGGVMSYEQYF.

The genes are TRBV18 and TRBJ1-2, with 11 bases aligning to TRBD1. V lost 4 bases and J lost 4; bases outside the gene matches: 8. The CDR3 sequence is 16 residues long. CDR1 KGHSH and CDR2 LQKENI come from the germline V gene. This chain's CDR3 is CASSLAGTGGIYGYTF. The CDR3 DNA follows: TGTGCCAGCTCACTGGCCGGGACAGGGGGAATCTATGGCTACACCTTC.

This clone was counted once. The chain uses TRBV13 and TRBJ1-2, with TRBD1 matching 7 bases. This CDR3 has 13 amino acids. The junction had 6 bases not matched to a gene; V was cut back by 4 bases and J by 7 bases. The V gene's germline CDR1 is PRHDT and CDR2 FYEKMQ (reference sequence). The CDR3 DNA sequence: TGTGCCAGCAGCTACGGACAGGCTTTTGGCTACACCTTC. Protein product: CASSYGQAFGYTF.

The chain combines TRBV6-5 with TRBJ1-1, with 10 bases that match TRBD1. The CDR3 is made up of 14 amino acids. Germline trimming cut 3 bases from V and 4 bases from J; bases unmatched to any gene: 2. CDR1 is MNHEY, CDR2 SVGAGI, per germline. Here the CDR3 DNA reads TGTGCCAGCAGTTATGACAGGGGGCGCACTGAAGCTTTCTTT. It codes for CASSYDRGRTEAFF.

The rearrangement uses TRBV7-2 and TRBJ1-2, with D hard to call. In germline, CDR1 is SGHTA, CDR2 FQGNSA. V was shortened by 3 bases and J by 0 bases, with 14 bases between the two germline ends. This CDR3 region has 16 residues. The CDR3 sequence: CASSFFKNSANYGYTF. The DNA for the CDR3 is TGTGCCAGCAGCTTTTTTAAGAACAGTGCTAACTATGGCTACACCTTC.

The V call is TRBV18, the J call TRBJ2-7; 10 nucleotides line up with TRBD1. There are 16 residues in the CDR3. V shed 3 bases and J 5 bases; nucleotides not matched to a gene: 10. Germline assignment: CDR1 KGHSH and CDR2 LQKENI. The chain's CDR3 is CASSPGLPGQGHEQYF. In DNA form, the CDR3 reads TGTGCCAGCTCACCGGGGCTGCCGGGACAGGGGCACGAGCAGTACTTC.

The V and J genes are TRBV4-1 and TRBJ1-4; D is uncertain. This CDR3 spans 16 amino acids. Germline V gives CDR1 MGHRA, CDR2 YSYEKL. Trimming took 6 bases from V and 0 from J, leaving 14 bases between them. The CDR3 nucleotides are TGCGCCAGCAGGTCTGCACAGAGTGCAACTAATGAAAAACTGTTTTTT. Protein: CASRSAQSATNEKLFF.

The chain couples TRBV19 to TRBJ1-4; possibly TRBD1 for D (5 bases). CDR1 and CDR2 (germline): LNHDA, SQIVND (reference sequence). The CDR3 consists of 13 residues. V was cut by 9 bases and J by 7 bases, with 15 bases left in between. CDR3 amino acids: CASTGGFGEKLFF. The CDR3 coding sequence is TGTGCCAGCACCGGGGGGTTTGGTGAAAAACTGTTTTTT.

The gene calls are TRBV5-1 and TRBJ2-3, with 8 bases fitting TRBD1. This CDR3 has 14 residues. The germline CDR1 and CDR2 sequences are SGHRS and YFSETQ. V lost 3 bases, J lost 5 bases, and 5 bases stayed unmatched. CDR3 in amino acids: CASSSTGVGDTQYF. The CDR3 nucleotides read TGCGCCAGCAGCTCGACAGGGGTGGGAGATACGCAGTATTTT.

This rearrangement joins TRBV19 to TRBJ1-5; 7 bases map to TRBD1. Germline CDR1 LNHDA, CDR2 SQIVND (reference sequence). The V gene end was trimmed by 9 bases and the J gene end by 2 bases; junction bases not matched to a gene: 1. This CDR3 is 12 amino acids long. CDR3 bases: TGTGCCAGCGACAGGGGCAATCAGCCCCAGCATTTT. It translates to CASDRGNQPQHF. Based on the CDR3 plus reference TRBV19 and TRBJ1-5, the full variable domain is DGGITQSPKYLFRKEGQNVTLSCEQNLNHDAMYWYRQDPGQGLRLIYYSQIVNDFQKGDIAEGYSVSREKKESFPLTVTSAQKNPTAFYLCASDRGNQPQHFGDGTRLSIL.

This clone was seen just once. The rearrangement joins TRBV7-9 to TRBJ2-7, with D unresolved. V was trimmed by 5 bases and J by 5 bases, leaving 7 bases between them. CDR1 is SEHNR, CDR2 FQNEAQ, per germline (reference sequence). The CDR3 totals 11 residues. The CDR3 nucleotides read TGTGCCAGCAGCCTGCCTGACGAGCAGTACTTC. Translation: CASSLPDEQYF.

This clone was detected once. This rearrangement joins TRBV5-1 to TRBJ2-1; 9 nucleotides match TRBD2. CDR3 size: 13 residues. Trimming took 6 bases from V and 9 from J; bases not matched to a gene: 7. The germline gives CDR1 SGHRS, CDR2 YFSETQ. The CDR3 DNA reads TGCGCCAGCATAGCGGGAGATTGGAGTGAGCAGTTCTTC. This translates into CASIAGDWSEQFF.

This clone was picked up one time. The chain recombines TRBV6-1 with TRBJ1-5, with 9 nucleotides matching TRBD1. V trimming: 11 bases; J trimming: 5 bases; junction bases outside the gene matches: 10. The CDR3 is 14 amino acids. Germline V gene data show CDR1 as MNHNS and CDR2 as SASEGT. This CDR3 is CALRTGGRDQPQHF. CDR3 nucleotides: TGTGCCCTCCGAACAGGGGGCAGGGATCAGCCCCAGCATTTT.

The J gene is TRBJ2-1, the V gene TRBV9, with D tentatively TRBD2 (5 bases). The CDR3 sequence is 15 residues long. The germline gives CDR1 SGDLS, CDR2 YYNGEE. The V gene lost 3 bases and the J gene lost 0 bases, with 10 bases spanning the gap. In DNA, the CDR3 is TGTGCCAGCAGCGAAAGCGGAGGCTCCTACAATGAGCAGTTCTTC. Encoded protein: CASSESGGSYNEQFF.

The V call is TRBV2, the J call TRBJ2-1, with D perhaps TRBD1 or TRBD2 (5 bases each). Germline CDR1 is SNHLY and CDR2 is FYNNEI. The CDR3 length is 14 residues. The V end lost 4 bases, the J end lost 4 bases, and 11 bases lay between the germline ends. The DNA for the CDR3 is TGTGCCAGCAGTGTGTTAGGGACGTACAATGAGCAGTTCTTC. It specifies CASSVLGTYNEQFF.